A single sample gave rise to the 5 T cell receptor beta chains below, sequenced in a study of early T cells in non-severe SARS-CoV-2 infection (dated by TCRdb to the early 2020s). The library relied on 5' RACE. The run used a NextSeq 500. The public reads were quality trimmed at Q25 with fastp and then assembled into clones with MiXCR by TCRdb, keeping productive beta chains. A single entry per CDR3 protein holds the most common genes and DNA from its merged rows. Counted in this sample were approximately 71,000 distinct CDR3 sequences; under 13% of them appeared once. The leading ten clones occupy 6.4% of the sample. Sequenced sample: whole blood. The source of these receptors is an adult who was a healthcare worker with PCR-confirmed SARS-CoV-2 infection or an uninfected control (not recorded which).

This clonotype showed up many times. The chain couples TRBV5-4 to TRBJ2-1, with D possibly being TRBD2 (6 bases). This CDR3 region has 14 residues. V dropped 0 bases and J dropped 7 bases, with 11 bases sitting between them. The germline V gene has CDR1 SGHNT and CDR2 YYREEE (reference sequence). CDR3 protein: CASSLGLVVNEQFF. The CDR3 DNA reads TGTGCCAGCAGCTTGGGACTAGTTGTTAATGAGCAGTTCTTC. The whole variable domain, filled in from reference TRBV5-4 and TRBJ2-1, reads ETGVTQSPTHLIKTRGQQVTLRCSSQSGHNTVSWYQQALGQGPQFIFQYYREEENGRGNFPPRFSGLQFPNYSSELNVNALELDDSALYLCASSLGLVVNEQFFGPGTRLTVL.

This clonotype was counted many times. V and J are TRBV19 and TRBJ2-1; 9 bases match TRBD2. CDR1 is LNHDA, CDR2 SQIVND, per germline (reference sequence). J gave up 7 bases and V 3 bases, and 7 bases lay outside the gene matches. This CDR3 contains 15 residues. The CDR3 region is CASSISSGMLNEQFF. CDR3 nucleotide sequence: TGTGCCAGTAGTATCTCTAGCGGGATGCTAAATGAGCAGTTCTTC.

This clonotype was recorded many times. The V gene is TRBV20-1, the J gene TRBJ2-1; TRBD2 agrees at 8 bases. CDR1 is DFQATT, CDR2 SNEGSKA, per germline (reference sequence). This CDR3 is built from 14 residues. V lost 0 bases to trimming and J lost 4 bases; unmatched junction nucleotides: 2. CDR3 nucleotide sequence: TGCAGTGCTAGAGATACTAGCGGTTACAATGAGCAGTTCTTC. It yields the protein CSARDTSGYNEQFF.

The CDR3 is CASRLLAGGTDTQYF. The CDR3 DNA reads TGTGCCAGCAGACTACTAGCGGGAGGAACAGATACGCAGTATTTT. The chain is built from TRBV2 and TRBJ2-3; TRBD2 matches 12 bases. With 6 bases clipped from V and 3 bases from J, the junction kept 4 bases outside the gene matches. The CDR3 length is 15 residues. Germline CDR1 is SNHLY and CDR2 is FYNNEI. Complete variable domain (other parts from reference TRBV2 and TRBJ2-3): EPEVTQTPSHQVTQMGQEVILRCVPISNHLYFYWYRQILGQKVEFLVSFYNNEISEKSEIFDDQFSVERPDGSNFTLKIRSTKLEDSAMYFCASRLLAGGTDTQYFGPGTRLTVL.

Note on this clonotype: At one end, the junction sequence differs from germline, possibly due to a read error. The chain joins TRBV7-9 to TRBJ2-3; no firm D call. The CDR3 is made up of 14 amino acids. Germline CDR1 SEHNR, CDR2 FQNEAQ (reference sequence). The CDR3 is CASSTARQSDMQYF. The DNA of the CDR3 is TGTGCCAGCAGCACTGCCCGGCAATCGGATATGCAGTATTTT.